This section outlines one T cell receptor beta chain sequence together with its context. Other DNA sequences in the same sample also yield this CDR3. TCRdb's table, derived via immunoSEQ multiplex PCR, lists solely in-frame clones and lacks some. Among a few hundred thousand clones listed, about 90% were seen once. These data are taken from a study of blood T cell repertoires in COVID-19. The participants were between about 18 and 90 years old and came from some 23 US areas. This clonotype was obtained from a human donor in a cohort exposed to, infected with or recovered from COVID-19 (not recorded which). The donor label of this sample is uncertain. The sample taken for sequencing was PBMCs or T cells enriched from blood (not recorded which).

Here the CDR3 reads CASSQIAGGTYNEQFF. The CDR3 region has the DNA TGTGCCAGCAGTCAAATTGCGGGGGGGACCTACAATGAGCAGTTCTTC. V and J are TRBV3-1 (or the pseudogene TRBV3-2) and TRBJ2-1; 9 bases line up with TRBD2. Germline assignment: CDR1 LGHDT and CDR2 YNNKEL (reference sequence). This CDR3 comprises 16 residues. V lost 6 bases and J lost 2; bases outside the gene matches: 8.